The clone carrying this T cell receptor (beta chain) was picked up a small number of times. This sample was included in a study of blood T cell repertoires in COVID-19. Study-wide context: Acute and convalescent COVID-19 samples came from the United States, Italy and Spain.

Per the original data handling: Estimation of nucleated cell counts relied on the amplification of reference gene primers. The protocol was immunoSEQ multiplex PCR, while the TCRdb copy is restricted to in-frame clones and leaves out a portion. The V and J calls and clone size are taken from that table; D and trimming were inferred from the DNA. The table lists about 87,000 clones, approximately 86% of them singletons, with 5.1% in the top ten. V was trimmed by 0 bases and J by 6 bases, leaving 15 bases between them. CDR1 SGDLS and CDR2 YYNGEE come from the germline V gene. The CDR3 runs to 16 residues.

Sequenced input: peripheral blood. The sequence came from a man in his forties with acute or convalescent COVID-19. The chain uses TRBV9 and TRBJ1-4; D gene ambiguous. The CDR3: CASSVAPDGLYEKLFF. The CDR3 DNA reads TGTGCCAGCAGCGTAGCCCCGGACGGACTTTATGAAAAACTGTTTTTT.